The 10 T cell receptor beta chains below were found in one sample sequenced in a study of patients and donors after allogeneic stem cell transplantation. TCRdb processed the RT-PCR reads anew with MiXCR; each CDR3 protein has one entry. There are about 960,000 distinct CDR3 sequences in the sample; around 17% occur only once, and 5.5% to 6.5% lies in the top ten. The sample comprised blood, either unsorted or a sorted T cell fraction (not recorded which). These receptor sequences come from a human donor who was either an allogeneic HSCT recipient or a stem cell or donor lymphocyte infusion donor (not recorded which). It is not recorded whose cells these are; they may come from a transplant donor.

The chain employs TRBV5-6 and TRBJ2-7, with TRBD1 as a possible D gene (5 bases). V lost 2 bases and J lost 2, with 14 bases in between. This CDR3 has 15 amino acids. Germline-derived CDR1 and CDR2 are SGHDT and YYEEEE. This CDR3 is CASSFSGLYPYEQYF. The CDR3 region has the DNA TGTGCCAGCAGCTTCTCAGGGCTTTACCCCTACGAGCAGTACTTC.

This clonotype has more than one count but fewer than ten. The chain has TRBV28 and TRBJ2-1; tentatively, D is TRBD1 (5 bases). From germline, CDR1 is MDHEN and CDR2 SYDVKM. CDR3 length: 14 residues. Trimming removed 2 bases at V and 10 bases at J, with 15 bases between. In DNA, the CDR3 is TGTGCCAGCAGTTTAAGTCCAGGGAAGAAGGAGCAGTTCTTC. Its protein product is CASSLSPGKKEQFF.

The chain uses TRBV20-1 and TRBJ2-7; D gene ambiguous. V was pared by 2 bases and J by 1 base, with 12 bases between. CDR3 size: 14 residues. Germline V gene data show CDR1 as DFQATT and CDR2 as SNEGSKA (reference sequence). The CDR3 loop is CSARNMSLSYEQYF. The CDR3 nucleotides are TGCAGTGCTAGAAACATGTCCCTTTCCTACGAGCAGTACTTC.

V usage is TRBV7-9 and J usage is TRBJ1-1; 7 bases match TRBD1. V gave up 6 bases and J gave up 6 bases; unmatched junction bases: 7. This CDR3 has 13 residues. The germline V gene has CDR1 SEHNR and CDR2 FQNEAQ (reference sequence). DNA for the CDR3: TGTGCCAGCAGGAGAGGGACAGTCTCTGAAGCTTTCTTT. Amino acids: CASRRGTVSEAFF.

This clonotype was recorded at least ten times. The CDR3 DNA follows: TGTGCCAGCAGCTCTGGACAGGCCTACAATGAGCAGTTCTTC. Translated, it gives CASSSGQAYNEQFF. The chain has TRBV5-6 and TRBJ2-1; TRBD1 aligns across 7 bases. This CDR3 is built from 14 residues. The germline V gene encodes CDR1 SGHDT and CDR2 YYEEEE. After removal of 3 bases from V and 2 bases from J, the junction contained 2 bases not matched to a gene. The full variable domain, in which reference TRBV5-6 and TRBJ2-1 provide the parts outside the CDR3, is DAGVTQSPTHLIKTRGQQVTLRCSPKSGHDTVSWYQQALGQGPQFIFQYYEEEERQRGNFPDRFSGHQFPNYSSELNVNALLLGDSALYLCASSSGQAYNEQFFGPGTRLTVL.

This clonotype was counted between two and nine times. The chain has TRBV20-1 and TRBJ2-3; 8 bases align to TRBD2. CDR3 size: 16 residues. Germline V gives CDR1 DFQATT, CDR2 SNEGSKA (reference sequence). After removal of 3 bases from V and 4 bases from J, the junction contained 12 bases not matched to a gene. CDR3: CSASRGERGGSDTQYF. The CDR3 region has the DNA TGCAGTGCTAGTCGCGGGGAACGGGGGGGTTCAGATACGCAGTATTTT.

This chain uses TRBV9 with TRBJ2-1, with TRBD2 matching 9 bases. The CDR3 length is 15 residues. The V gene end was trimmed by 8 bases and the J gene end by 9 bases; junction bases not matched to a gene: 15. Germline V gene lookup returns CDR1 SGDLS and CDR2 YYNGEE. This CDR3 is CASRRGAGGQSEQFF. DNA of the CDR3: TGTGCCAGTAGGCGAGGGGCGGGGGGGCAAAGTGAGCAGTTCTTC.

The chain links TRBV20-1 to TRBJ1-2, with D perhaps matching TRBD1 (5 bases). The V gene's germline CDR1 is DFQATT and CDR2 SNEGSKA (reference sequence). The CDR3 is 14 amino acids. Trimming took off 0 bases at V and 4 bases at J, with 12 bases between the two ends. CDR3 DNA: TGCAGTGCTAGAGACCGGGGGTGGGCCTATGGCTACACCTTC. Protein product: CSARDRGWAYGYTF.

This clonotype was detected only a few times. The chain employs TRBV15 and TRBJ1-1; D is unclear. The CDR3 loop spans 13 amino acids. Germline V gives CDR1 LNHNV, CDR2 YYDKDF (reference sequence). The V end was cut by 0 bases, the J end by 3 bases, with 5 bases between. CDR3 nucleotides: TGTGCCACCAGCAGAGAGGGGTACACTGAAGCTTTCTTT. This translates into CATSREGYTEAFF.

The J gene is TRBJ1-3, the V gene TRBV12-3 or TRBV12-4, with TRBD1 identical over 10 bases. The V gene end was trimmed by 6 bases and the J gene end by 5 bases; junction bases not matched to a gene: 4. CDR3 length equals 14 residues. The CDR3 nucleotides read TGTGCCAGCAGGCCCGACAGGGGGCGAAACACCATATATTTT. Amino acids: CASRPDRGRNTIYF.